A selection of T cell receptor beta chains follows, all from one sample in a study of CD8 T cells in ankylosing spondylitis. TCRdb re-called the 5' RACE reads with MiXCR, one entry per CDR3 protein. Of about 460,000 distinct CDR3 sequences detected, 5.3% appear once; the ten largest clones hold around 3.6%. The sequenced sample was blood, either unsorted or a sorted T cell fraction (not recorded which). Receptors originate from a male donor with ankylosing spondylitis. CDR3s leave out the opening cysteine and the closing phenylalanine or tryptophan. A D gene is named only where the DNA matches it firmly. Rows give clone size only sometimes, using once, few, many, or a class for an expanded clone.

v_call	clone_size	d_call	j_call	cdr3_aa
TRBV5-1	many	NA	TRBJ1-6	ASSRGAGTNSPLH
TRBV7-2	many	TRBD1	TRBJ1-1	ASSLTGWAFAEAF
TRBV5-1	many	NA	TRBJ2-7	ASSFQGSNEQY
TRBV4-3	many	NA	TRBJ2-3	ASSHTPLRGDTQY
TRBV6-2/TRBV6-3	many	NA	TRBJ1-1	ASSRPSLGTEAF
TRBV20-1	many	NA	TRBJ1-1	SARGGVGHNTEAF
TRBV5-1	many	TRBD1	TRBJ2-3	ASSLVDRGTDTQY
TRBV24-1	many	NA	TRBJ2-1	ATSDNSYNEQF
TRBV27	many	TRBD1	TRBJ2-3	ASSLLGQGGADTQY
TRBV28	few	NA	TRBJ2-2	ASSPGLSWNTGELF
TRBV29-1	many	TRBD2	TRBJ2-7	SVKGLVTYEQY
TRBV5-1	many	TRBD1	TRBJ1-2	ASSLEGAGYT
TRBV25-1	many	NA	TRBJ2-1	ANWHRFYNEQF
TRBV5-1	many	NA	TRBJ2-1	ASSPTNNGEQF
TRBV6-5	many	NA	TRBJ1-2	ASSLRTANYGYT
TRBV4-2	many	NA	TRBJ1-6	ASSQVSGGGGDSPLH
TRBV7-9	many	NA	TRBJ1-1	ASSHLRLGPGAF
TRBV7-9	many	NA	TRBJ2-3	ASSLGPTIWDTQY
TRBV20-1	many	NA	TRBJ2-7	SAAQLYEQY
TRBV29-1	many	TRBD1	TRBJ2-3	SVEAYRGASTDTQY
TRBV5-1	many	TRBD1	TRBJ2-7	ASSDGQVLFREQY
TRBV28	many	TRBD1	TRBJ2-5	ASSDTKDRGKGETQY
TRBV28	many	NA	TRBJ1-5	ASWGNTGLGSRNQPQH
TRBV28	few	NA	TRBJ2-2	ASSLEGGSTGELF
TRBV7-9	NA	NA	TRBJ2-2	ASSSFPGRVDTGELF
TRBV20-1	few	TRBD2	TRBJ2-5	SAYGPSGMEETQY
TRBV7-2	NA	NA	TRBJ1-2	ASSLAAGWYGYT